These T cell receptor beta chains were read from a single sample in a study of cytomegalovirus exposure and HLA in healthy donors. Only in-frame clones appear in the TCRdb table, and some are missing; sequencing was by immunoSEQ multiplex PCR. The sample records 150,000 or so clones, about nine tenths being singletons. The sequenced sample consisted of PBMCs. Receptors originate from a woman aged 30 to 39 in good health and CMV-seropositive. Each CDR3 is given with its conserved first and last residue. Fields, in order: J gene, V gene, CDR3 protein.

J: TRBJ1-2; V: TRBV2; CDR3: CASSGSRVVGYTF
J: TRBJ1-1; V: TRBV4-1; CDR3: CASSQDLNNLGAGNTEAFF
J: TRBJ1-6; V: TRBV28; CDR3: CASSPWPIPGSPLHF
J: TRBJ1-5; V: TRBV28; CDR3: CASSLMGHTMGQPQHF
J: TRBJ2-7; V: TRBV2; CDR3: CASRRSGGSYEQYF
J: TRBJ2-2; V: TRBV9; CDR3: CASSASSGELFF
J: TRBJ2-7; V: TRBV19; CDR3: CASSMSGQGNYEQYF
J: TRBJ2-1; V: TRBV18; CDR3: CASSLTGSEQFF
J: TRBJ1-2; V: TRBV15; CDR3: CATSRDSRLYGYTF
J: TRBJ1-1; V: TRBV5-1; CDR3: CASSSGTADTEAFF
J: TRBJ2-7; V: TRBV10-1; CDR3: CASSESFSIDSYEQYF
J: TRBJ2-7; V: TRBV6-6; CDR3: CASSYRTGQPTYEQYF